This T cell receptor beta chain stems from a study of blood T cell repertoires in COVID-19. Study overall: Specimens from acute and convalescent COVID-19 originated in the United States, Italy and Spain. PBMCs, B-cell-depleted T cells, or T cells provided the cDNA or gDNA that made up the material.

The authors' processing: The authors estimated nucleated cell counts from reference gene primer amplification. Profiling relied on immunoSEQ multiplex PCR, and the TCRdb table lists in-frame clones only, not all of them. V and J calls plus clone size are reproduced from that table; the DNA served to infer D and trimming. The repertoire holds around 57,000 clones, with 88% as singletons. The germline V gene encodes CDR1 PRHDT and CDR2 FYEKMQ (reference sequence). The CDR3 sequence is 15 residues long. J was trimmed by 4 bases and V by 2 bases; bases with no gene match: 2. The chain joins TRBV13 to TRBJ2-3; 11 bases match TRBD2. The material sequenced was peripheral blood. The TCR comes from a woman of 80 years or more with active COVID-19. The CDR3 nucleotides read TGTGCCAGCAGCTTAATTAGCGGGGGGGCAGATACGCAGTATTTT. Protein: CASSLISGGADTQYF.